The 21 T cell receptor beta chains given below trace back to one sample, sequenced in a study of blood T cell repertoires in COVID-19. The repertoire was sequenced with immunoSEQ multiplex PCR; TCRdb's copy has only in-frame clones and lacks some. This sample yields fewer than 300,000 clones, of which 80% to 85% are seen a single time; approximately 15% belongs to the top ten. The sequencing input was peripheral blood. These receptors originate from a person between 65 and 79 years old with COVID-19, enrolled during active disease.

The V gene is TRBV14, the J gene TRBJ1-1, with D hard to call. The germline V and J ends were trimmed by 1 base and 5 bases, with 11 bases remaining between them. Germline lookup yields CDR1 SGHDN and CDR2 FVKESK. The CDR3 spans 14 residues. The CDR3 coding sequence is TGTGCCAGCAGCCAAGTGTCAGGAAGAACTGAAGCTTTCTTT. Amino acid sequence: CASSQVSGRTEAFF.

This chain uses TRBV5-6 with TRBJ2-3; D ambiguous. This CDR3 region has 14 residues. Germline V gene sequence: CDR1 SGHDT, CDR2 YYEEEE. The V and J ends lost 1 base and 3 bases respectively, with 9 bases between them. The DNA of the CDR3 is TGTGCCAGCAGCTTGCTTCTCGGTACAGATACGCAGTATTTT. Translating gives CASSLLLGTDTQYF.

V and J are TRBV19 and TRBJ1-2, with 8 positions matching TRBD1. From germline, CDR1 is LNHDA and CDR2 SQIVND (reference sequence). V lost 4 bases, J lost 3 bases, and 7 bases stayed unmatched. The CDR3 consists of 15 residues. CDR3 loop: CASSRRTGSDYGYTF. In nucleotides, the CDR3 is TGTGCCAGTAGTAGACGGACAGGGAGTGACTATGGCTACACCTTC.

This clone was picked up a small number of times. V and J are TRBV6-5 and TRBJ1-6; 7 nucleotides agree with TRBD1. J was trimmed by 11 bases and V by 5 bases; bases with no gene match: 6. Germline V gene sequence: CDR1 MNHEY, CDR2 SVGAGI. The CDR3 runs 13 residues. The CDR3 nucleotides are TGTGCCAGCAGTCCGACAGGGCGGACACCCCTCCACTTT. Its protein product is CASSPTGRTPLHF.

This clone was observed once. The chain carries TRBV30 and TRBJ1-4, with D possibly being TRBD1 (6 bases). Deletions cut 8 bases from V and 13 bases from J, with 23 bases between. CDR1 is GTSNPN and CDR2 is SVGIG in the germline V gene (reference sequence). CDR3 length: 13 residues. This CDR3 is CAQNRELGASLFF. CDR3 nucleotide sequence: TGTGCCCAGAACAGGGAACTTGGCGCGTCACTGTTTTTT. Supplemented by reference TRBV30 and TRBJ1-4, the full variable domain reads SQTIHQWPATLVQPVGSPLSLECTVEGTSNPNLYWYRQAAGRGLQLLFYSVGIGQISSEVPQNLSASRPQDRQFILSSKKLLLSDSGFYLCAQNRELGASLFFGSGTQLSVL.

The genes are TRBV28 and TRBJ1-5; 8 bases agree with TRBD1. Per germline, CDR1 MDHEN and CDR2 SYDVKM. The length of the CDR3 is 14 residues. The ends lost 4 bases at V and 4 bases at J; junction bases unmatched: 3. CDR3: CASSSRQGNQPQHF. As DNA, the CDR3 is TGTGCCAGCAGTTCTCGACAGGGGAATCAGCCCCAGCATTTT.

This clone appeared once. J is TRBJ2-7 and V is TRBV11-3, with 7 bases aligning to TRBD2. J gave up 6 bases and V 2 bases, and 10 bases lay outside the gene matches. This CDR3 region has 15 residues. Germline V gene data show CDR1 as SGHNT and CDR2 as YENEEA. The CDR3 DNA sequence: TGTGCCAGCAGCTTATCTAGCGGAGACAAGGGCGAGCAGTACTTC. Translated: CASSLSSGDKGEQYF.

J is TRBJ1-2 and V is TRBV5-4; TRBD1 might be the D (5 bases). Trimming removed 4 bases at V and 7 bases at J, with 14 bases between. This CDR3 is built from 13 residues. The V gene's germline CDR1 is SGHNT and CDR2 YYREEE (reference sequence). The CDR3 coding sequence is TGTGCCAGCAGCCAGGGTTCCAGAAGTGGCTACACCTTC. Translation: CASSQGSRSGYTF.

This clone has more than one count but fewer than ten. The chain joins TRBV7-3 to TRBJ2-1; 9 nucleotides match TRBD1. This CDR3 spans 14 amino acids. Looked up from germline, CDR1 is SGHTA and CDR2 is FQGTGA. With 2 bases clipped from V and 13 bases from J, the junction kept 9 bases outside the gene matches. The CDR3 region is CASSLSPDRGAQFF. CDR3 DNA sequence: TGTGCCAGCAGCTTATCCCCGGACAGGGGCGCACAGTTCTTC. The variable domain in full, with the rest retrieved from reference TRBV7-3 and TRBJ2-1, is GAGVSQTPSNKVTEKGKYVELRCDPISGHTALYWYRQSLGQGPEFLIYFQGTGAADDSGLPNDRFFAVRPEGSVSTLKIQRTERGDSAVYLCASSLSPDRGAQFFGPGTRLTVL.

This chain joins TRBV5-1 and TRBJ2-5; 9 bases fit TRBD2. The trim removed 3 bases at V and 5 bases at J, leaving 2 bases unmatched. The germline V gene has CDR1 SGHRS and CDR2 YFSETQ. The CDR3 extends over 13 amino acids. The CDR3 bases are TGCGCCAGCAGCTGGGCGGGAGGGGAGACCCAGTACTTC. It codes for CASSWAGGETQYF.

This clone occurred a few times. The J gene is TRBJ2-7, the V gene TRBV7-2; possible D gene TRBD2, 6 bases. This CDR3 comprises 15 residues. V dropped 3 bases and J dropped 4 bases, with 16 bases sitting between them. Germline V gives CDR1 SGHTA, CDR2 FQGNSA. CDR3 amino acids: CASSLRSGVSYEQYF. As DNA, the CDR3 is TGTGCCAGCAGCTTGAGATCGGGAGTTAGTTACGAGCAGTACTTC.

The rearrangement joins TRBV7-2 to TRBJ1-2; D call uncertain. Germline assignment: CDR1 SGHTA and CDR2 FQGNSA. The V end was cut by 3 bases, the J end by 7 bases, with 12 bases between. CDR3 size: 13 residues. The CDR3 DNA is TGTGCCAGCAGCTTTTTTGGAGGACGTGGCTACACCTTC. Its translation: CASSFFGGRGYTF. The whole variable domain, remainder taken from reference TRBV7-2 and TRBJ1-2, is GAGVSQSPSNKVTEKGKDVELRCDPISGHTALYWYRQSLGQGLEFLIYFQGNSAPDKSGLPSDRFSAERTGGSVSTLTIQRTQQEDSAVYLCASSFFGGRGYTFGSGTRLTVV.

The chain carries TRBV4-1 and TRBJ1-1, with D possibly being TRBD1 (5 bases). In germline, CDR1 is MGHRA, CDR2 YSYEKL. There are 16 residues in the CDR3. The V gene lost 1 base and the J gene lost 1 base, with 13 bases spanning the gap. CDR3 amino acids: CASSQGTHRTNTEAFF. CDR3 DNA: TGCGCCAGCAGCCAAGGGACACACAGAACGAACACTGAAGCTTTCTTT.

The rearrangement uses TRBV9 and TRBJ1-2; no reliable D call. Trimming removed 5 bases from V and 4 bases from J, with 18 bases in between. This CDR3 spans 15 amino acids. Germline CDR1 is SGDLS and CDR2 is YYNGEE. As DNA, the CDR3 is TGTGCCAGCAGTGGATTATCCGGGTCCTCCTATGGCTACACCTTC. Its translation: CASSGLSGSSYGYTF.

The chain uses TRBV14 and TRBJ2-7, with 8 bases aligning to TRBD2. The CDR3 is 16 amino acids. Per the germline V gene, CDR1 is SGHDN and CDR2 is FVKESK. Germline trimming cut 4 bases from V and 4 bases from J; bases unmatched to any gene: 12. The CDR3 coding sequence is TGTGCCAGCAGCCCAATTCTAACTAGCGGCGTTTACGAGCAGTACTTC. Amino acids: CASSPILTSGVYEQYF. Based on the CDR3 plus reference TRBV14 and TRBJ2-7, the full variable domain is EAGVTQFPSHSVIEKGQTVTLRCDPISGHDNLYWYRRVMGKEIKFLLHFVKESKQDESGMPNNRFLAERTGGTYSTLKVQPAELEDSGVYFCASSPILTSGVYEQYFGPGTRLTVT.

The rearrangement links TRBV5-1 to TRBJ2-1, with 7 bases aligning to TRBD2. Germline-derived CDR1 and CDR2 are SGHRS and YFSETQ. V trimming: 2 bases; J trimming: 3 bases; junction bases outside the gene matches: 8. The CDR3 length is 16 residues. CDR3: CASSLSSGPYYNEQFF. The CDR3, as DNA: TGCGCCAGCAGCTTAAGTAGCGGGCCCTACTACAATGAGCAGTTCTTC.

The CDR3 nucleotides are TGTGCCAGCAGCTTACTTGGTGCAGGGGGTGCAGATACGCAGTATTTT. This codes for CASSLLGAGGADTQYF. The V and J genes are TRBV7-8 and TRBJ2-3, with TRBD1 identical over 7 bases. CDR1 is SGHVS, CDR2 FQNEAQ, per germline. The CDR3 has 16 amino acids. V shed 2 bases, J shed 4 bases, and the junction held 9 bases outside the gene matches.

The chain is built from TRBV7-3 and TRBJ1-1; D is unclear. The V end lost 2 bases, the J end lost 1 base, and 8 bases lay between the germline ends. CDR1 and CDR2 from the germline V gene are SGHTA and FQGTGA. The length of the CDR3 is 14 residues. This CDR3 is CASSLEAGNTEAFF. For the CDR3, the DNA is TGTGCCAGCAGCTTAGAAGCGGGGAACACTGAAGCTTTCTTT.

The V call is TRBV10-1, the J call TRBJ2-5; D is unresolved. Germline-derived CDR1 and CDR2 are WNHNN and SYGVQD (reference sequence). V shed 4 bases and J shed 7 bases, with 10 bases lying between them. The CDR3 has 12 amino acids. DNA of the CDR3: TGCGCCAGCAGTGGGCCCCATTGGACCCAGTACTTC. This gives the protein CASSGPHWTQYF.

This clone has only a few counts. The chain has TRBV10-3 and TRBJ2-2; 7 nucleotides line up with TRBD1. Germline loops: CDR1 ENHRY, CDR2 SYGVKD. V was clipped by 7 bases and J by 1 base; unmatched bases: 0. The CDR3 has 13 residues. CDR3 sequence (DNA): TGTGCCATCAACAGGGGGAACACCGGGGAGCTGTTTTTT. Translation gives CAINRGNTGELFF.

The rearrangement uses TRBV6-5 and TRBJ1-5; no definite D call. The germline V gene encodes CDR1 MNHEY and CDR2 SVGAGI. CDR3 length: 15 amino acids. Trimming shortened V by 5 bases and J by 2 bases, and 13 bases separated the two germline ends. CDR3 loop: CASSSRVDGNQPQHF. DNA of the CDR3: TGTGCCAGCAGTAGCCGGGTCGATGGCAATCAGCCCCAGCATTTT.